Listed below are T cell receptor beta chains from one sample, sequenced in a study of blood T cell repertoires in COVID-19. Generated by immunoSEQ multiplex PCR, the TCRdb table keeps only in-frame clones and is missing some. The profile shows about 160,000 clones, about 92% of them singletons. The sample was peripheral blood. The receptor set was obtained from a woman aged 55-70 years with COVID-19, enrolled during active disease. The CDR3 runs from the conserved cysteine through the conserved F or W. D genes are given only for firm matches. Rows give clone size only sometimes, using once, few, many, or a class for an expanded clone.

D gene	V gene	J gene	clone size	CDR3 protein	CDR3 DNA
TRBD1	TRBV20-1	TRBJ1-2	NA	CSAPTGSGYTF	TGCAGTGCCCCGACAGGGAGCGGCTACACCTTC
NA	TRBV5-1	TRBJ1-1	NA	CASSPGGTNTEAFF	TGCGCCAGCAGCCCGGGGGGGACAAACACTGAAGCTTTCTTT
TRBD1	TRBV10-3	TRBJ1-1	NA	CAISELTGDTEAFF	TGTGCCATCAGTGAGTTAACAGGGGACACTGAAGCTTTCTTT
TRBD1	TRBV30	TRBJ2-7	NA	CAGRDRSSYEQYF	TGTGCCGGAAGGGACAGGAGCTCCTACGAGCAGTACTTC
NA	TRBV28	TRBJ1-4	NA	CASSFPGGKLFF	TGTGCCAGCAGTTTCCCGGGTGGGAAACTGTTTTTT
NA	TRBV20-1	TRBJ2-4	NA	CSASTVAKNIQYF	TGCAGTGCTAGTACAGTAGCCAAAAACATTCAGTACTTC
NA	TRBV4-2	TRBJ1-2	NA	CASSQGGTPIYGYTF	TGTGCCAGCAGCCAAGGAGGGACACCAATCTATGGCTACACCTTC
NA	TRBV21-1	TRBJ2-5	NA	CASSGQERETQYF	TGTGCCAGCAGCGGACAGGAACGAGAGACCCAGTACTTC
NA	TRBV30	TRBJ1-1	once	CACHRDTDTEAFF	TGTGCCTGTCACCGGGACACAGACACTGAAGCTTTCTTT
NA	TRBV5-1	TRBJ1-4	NA	CASSLAGPGDEKLFF	TGCGCCAGCAGCTTGGCCGGTCCGGGGGACGAAAAACTGTTTTTT
TRBD1	TRBV15	TRBJ1-5	NA	CATSRVGGSQPQHF	TGTGCCACCAGCCGAGTAGGGGGCTCTCAGCCCCAGCATTTT
TRBD1	TRBV5-5	TRBJ1-2	NA	CASSSDRGRDYGYTF	TGTGCCAGCAGCTCGGACAGGGGGCGCGACTATGGCTACACCTTC
TRBD1	TRBV19	TRBJ1-2	NA	CASSRDRVNYGYTF	TGTGCCAGTAGTCGAGACAGGGTAAATTATGGCTACACCTTC
NA	TRBV7-9	TRBJ1-6	NA	CASSLETGHSPLHF	TGTGCCAGCAGCTTAGAAACAGGGCATTCACCCCTCCACTTT